A single sample is the source of the 11 T cell receptor beta chains below, sequenced in a study of post-analysis software for immune sequencing data. TCR beta cDNA libraries had unique molecular identifiers. MiXCR, applied by TCRdb to the PCR reads, yields one record per CDR3 protein. The data show 170,000 or so distinct CDR3 sequences, 30% seen once. No antigen is known for these receptors. Study results and limitations: TRBV5-6, TRBV5-1 and TRBV20-1 were among a few TRBV segments more frequent in patients than controls.

Sequenced material: blood. The receptors shown here come from a girl between 5 and 17 years old with multiple sclerosis.

This clonotype was recorded many times. The chain recombines TRBV7-6 with TRBJ1-5; a weak D match, TRBD1 (6 bases). V was pared by 1 base and J by 1 base, with 8 bases between. The CDR3 is 15 residues long. The germline V gene encodes CDR1 SGHVS and CDR2 FNYEAQ. The CDR3 reads CASSLETGSNQPQHF. The CDR3 region has the DNA TGTGCCAGCAGCTTAGAGACAGGAAGCAATCAGCCCCAGCATTTT.

This chain connects TRBV12-5 to TRBJ2-7, with 11 bases fitting TRBD1. CDR3 size: 15 residues. V shed 5 bases, J shed 1 base, and the junction held 4 bases outside the gene matches. Germline V gene lookup returns CDR1 LGHNT and CDR2 FRNRAP. In DNA form, the CDR3 reads TGTGCTAGTGGTCCAGGACAGGGGGCTTCCTACGAGCAGTACTTC. This translates into CASGPGQGASYEQYF. Combining the CDR3 with reference TRBV12-5 and TRBJ2-7 gives the whole variable domain DARVTQTPRHKVTEMGQEVTMRCQPILGHNTVFWYRQTMMQGLELLAYFRNRAPLDDSGMPKDRFSAEMPDATLATLKIQPSEPRDSAVYFCASGPGQGASYEQYFGPGTRLTVT.

For this clonotype: One base away lies a much larger clone, so this may be a sequencing read error. The chain couples TRBV12-3 or TRBV12-4 to TRBJ1-2, with no clear D. Trimming removed 4 bases at V and 7 bases at J, with 19 bases between. The CDR3 runs 15 residues. The CDR3 protein is CASSYVIGSHSGYTF. CDR3 sequence (DNA): TGTGCCAGCAGTTACGTTATTGGTTCACACTCTGGCTACACCTTC.

The chain joins TRBV6-5 to TRBJ2-7; D is possibly TRBD2 (7 bases). There are 16 residues in the CDR3. Trimming removed 6 bases at V and 5 bases at J, with 23 bases between. Germline V CDR1 and CDR2: MNHEY, SVGAGI. The CDR3 loop reads CASRDESAGAKHEQYF. The CDR3 nucleotides are TGTGCCAGCAGAGACGAATCCGCGGGGGCCAAACACGAGCAGTACTTC.

This clonotype was picked up a small number of times. The chain combines TRBV4-2 with TRBJ1-5, with D unresolved. With 0 bases removed from V and 0 bases from J, the gap between germline ends came to 9 bases. This CDR3 is 16 amino acids long. Germline lookup yields CDR1 LGHNA and CDR2 YNFKEQ. The CDR3: CASSQDGKSSNQPQHF. The CDR3 DNA reads as TGTGCCAGCAGCCAAGATGGGAAGAGTAGCAATCAGCCCCAGCATTTT.

V gene TRBV28 combines with J gene TRBJ2-6, with 12 nucleotides matching TRBD1. The CDR3 loop spans 20 amino acids. V lost 4 bases to trimming and J lost 3 bases; unmatched junction nucleotides: 13. CDR1 and CDR2 from the germline V gene are MDHEN and SYDVKM. Here the CDR3 reads CASSSIPGTGGEIGANVLTF. CDR3 sequence (DNA): TGTGCCAGCAGTTCCATCCCCGGGACAGGGGGCGAAATTGGGGCCAACGTCCTGACTTTC.

At least ten counts were recorded for this clonotype. The J gene is TRBJ2-5, the V gene TRBV7-6, with 12 bases aligning to TRBD2. The V gene end was trimmed by 5 bases and the J gene end by 2 bases; junction bases not matched to a gene: 9. The germline CDR1 and CDR2 sequences are SGHVS and FNYEAQ. The CDR3 has 17 residues. CDR3 residues: CASSLPSGRAVQETQYF. CDR3 nucleotides: TGTGCCAGCAGCCTCCCTAGCGGGAGGGCGGTACAAGAGACCCAGTACTTC.

This clonotype was observed a few times. Possible read error: a much larger clone is one base away. The gene calls are TRBV5-1 and TRBJ2-7; possible D gene TRBD2, 5 bases. The CDR3 loop spans 13 amino acids. V lost 8 bases and J lost 3, with 15 bases in between. Per germline, CDR1 SGHRS and CDR2 YFSETQ. This CDR3 reads CASTPGSNYEQYF. DNA for the CDR3: TGCGCCAGTACGCCGGGGAGCAACTACGAGCAGTACTTC.

As concerns this clonotype: This may be a read error: a much more frequent sequence differs by one nucleotide. The chain recombines TRBV6-6 with TRBJ1-2; D is undetermined. Germline V gene sequence: CDR1 MNHNY, CDR2 SVGAGI (reference sequence). The CDR3 extends over 13 amino acids. The CDR3 DNA sequence: TGTGCCAGCTGGTTGGCACCTAACTATGACTACACCTTC. Amino acid sequence: CASWLAPNYDYTF.

This clonotype was counted only a few times. J is TRBJ2-5 and V is TRBV6-5, with D unclear. This CDR3 contains 12 residues. The germline V gene encodes CDR1 MNHEY and CDR2 SVGAGI. The ends were cut back, 6 bases at V and 6 bases at J, with 11 bases in the middle. The CDR3 protein is CASRGPGKTQYF. The CDR3 DNA follows: TGTGCCAGCAGAGGGCCCGGAAAGACCCAGTACTTC.

This clonotype was observed at least ten times. Here the CDR3 reads CSATASGNTGANVLTF. For the CDR3, the DNA is TGCAGTGCTACGGCTAGCGGGAATACTGGGGCCAACGTCCTGACTTTC. V gene TRBV20-1 combines with J gene TRBJ2-6; 9 positions agree with TRBD2. Germline loops: CDR1 DFQATT, CDR2 SNEGSKA (reference sequence). The CDR3 consists of 16 residues. The V segment lost 4 bases and the J segment 2 bases; nucleotides outside the gene matches: 6.